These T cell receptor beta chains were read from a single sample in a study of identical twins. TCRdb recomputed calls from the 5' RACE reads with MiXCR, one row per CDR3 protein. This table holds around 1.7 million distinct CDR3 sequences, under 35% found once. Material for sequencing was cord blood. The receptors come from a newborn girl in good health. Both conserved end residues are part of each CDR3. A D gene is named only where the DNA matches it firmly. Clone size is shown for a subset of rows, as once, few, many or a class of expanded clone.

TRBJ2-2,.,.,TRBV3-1,CASRRTQTGELFF,TGTGCCAGCAGGCGGACCCAAACCGGGGAGCTGTTTTTT
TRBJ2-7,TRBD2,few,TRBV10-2,CASARLGTTYEQYF,TGCGCCAGCGCCCGACTAGGGACTACTTACGAGCAGTACTTC
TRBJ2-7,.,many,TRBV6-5,CASSYSGHSYEQYF,TGTGCCAGCAGTTACTCGGGACACTCCTACGAGCAGTACTTC
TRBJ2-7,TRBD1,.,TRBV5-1,CASRSYQGGGYEQYF,TGCGCCAGCAGAAGTTATCAAGGGGGCGGTTACGAGCAGTACTTC
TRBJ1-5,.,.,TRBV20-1,CSARAFSGDQPQHF,TGCAGTGCTAGAGCGTTTTCGGGGGATCAGCCCCAGCATTTT
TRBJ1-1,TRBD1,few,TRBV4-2,CASSRSRGTEAFF,TGTGCCAGCAGTCGCTCCAGGGGGACTGAAGCTTTCTTT
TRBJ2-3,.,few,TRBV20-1,CSARTGRTWLVDTQYF,TGCAGTGCTAGGACAGGACGCACTTGGCTTGTAGATACGCAGTATTTT
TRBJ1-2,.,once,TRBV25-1,CASSDPAGINYGYTF,TGTGCCAGCAGTGATCCGGCTGGGATTAACTATGGCTACACCTTC
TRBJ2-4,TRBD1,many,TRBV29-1,CSVGTVIAKNIQYF,TGCAGCGTAGGGACAGTTATAGCCAAAAACATTCAGTACTTC
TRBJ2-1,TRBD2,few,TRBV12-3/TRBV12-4,CASRPLAGGSNEQFF,TGTGCCAGCAGGCCTCTAGCGGGAGGGAGCAATGAGCAGTTCTTC
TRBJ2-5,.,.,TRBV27,CASSPPYRQETQYF,TGTGCCAGCAGTCCCCCGTACAGACAAGAGACCCAGTACTTC
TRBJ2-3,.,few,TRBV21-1,CASSEKQGDDTQYF,TGTGCCAGCAGCGAAAAACAGGGAGACGATACGCAGTATTTT
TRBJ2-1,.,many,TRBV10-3,CAISGGDEQFF,TGTGCCATCAGTGGCGGGGATGAGCAGTTCTTC
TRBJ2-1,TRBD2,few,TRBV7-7,CASSLAASSGFPPFF,TGTGCTAGCAGCTTAGCGGCGTCTAGCGGGTTCCCCCCGTTCTTC
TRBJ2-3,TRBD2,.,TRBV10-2,CATSKLAGGTDTQYF,TGCGCCACAAGTAAACTAGCGGGGGGCACAGATACGCAGTATTTT
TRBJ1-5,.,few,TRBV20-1,CSARDPTLGQPQHF,TGCAGTGCTAGAGATCCGACTCTCGGGCAGCCCCAGCATTTT
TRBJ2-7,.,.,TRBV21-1,CASNKDRDTYEQYF,TGTGCCAGCAACAAAGACCGGGACACCTACGAGCAGTACTTC
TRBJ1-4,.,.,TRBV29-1,CSVVKGPKLFF,TGCAGCGTTGTGAAGGGGCCGAAACTGTTTTTT
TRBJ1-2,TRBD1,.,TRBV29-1,CNVGTGEYYGYTF,TGCAACGTGGGGACAGGGGAATACTATGGCTACACCTTC
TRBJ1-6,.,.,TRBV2,CASNTLVNSPLHF,TGTGCCAGCAATACGCTAGTGAATTCACCCCTCCACTTT